This T cell receptor (beta chain) was sequenced during a study of beta chain features in type 1 diabetes (dated by TCRdb to the late 2010s). Background on the whole study: Mean age, gender distribution, total cell number and subset yield were not different between patients and healthy donors. Across all samples, 107,917,701 sorted cells were examined, and cell number per subset correlated strongly with RNA yield. In the study, recently diagnosed type 1 diabetes patients and matched healthy donors were compared on the TCRB repertoires of their sorted circulating CD4+ T cell subsets. Regulatory and stem cell-like memory subsets were isolated from only 8 patients and roughly eight healthy donors, whereas naive and central memory subsets came from all 30 or so donors. Overall study results and their limits: Patients with type 1 diabetes made fewer insertions and deleted more nucleotides at VDJ recombination sites, implying thymic rearrangement abnormalities. The naive, central memory and regulatory TCRB repertoires appeared to resemble one another more closely among patients than among healthy donors. PCR may preferentially amplify shorter templates, but because patient and control samples were amplified and corrected together, any resulting skew would affect both groups equally. In all four CD4+ subsets, TCRB CDR3 length was moderately but significantly shorter in type 1 diabetes patients. Because the HLA sub-analyses included only small numbers of individuals, any influence of HLA type on TCRB rearrangement was left unresolved. Sequencing cDNA rather than genomic DNA could over-represent highly expressing activated cells, although activation and CD3 levels did not differ between groups.

The High Capacity cDNA Reverse Transcription Kit was used to reverse transcribe all of the isolated RNA, meaning that expressed TCRB transcripts were what got sequenced. Deep immunoSEQ sequencing was applied to naive, central memory and regulatory T cell samples, giving an average of approximately 4 million total reads per sample. After sorted cells were lysed in RLT buffer, RNA was extracted with DNase-treated RNeasy Micro or Mini kits, with the choice depending on cell number. Each cell subset was processed separately to prevent cross-contamination, with patient and healthy donor samples processed together. TCRB sequences were amplified from cDNA with the immunoSEQ multiplex PCR, producing 87-bp fragments spanning the CDR3 region. The amplicons were sequenced using the Illumina HiSeq platform. In the authors' own workflow: PCR bias was corrected computationally using synthetic template baselines, and reads within Hamming distance 2 were collapsed, with unmergeable singletons discarded. Reads were aligned against IMGT so that V, D and J genes, CDR3 length and insertions or deletions at six rearrangement sites could be assigned. Within each subset, clonotype counts were normalized to sorted cell number, and only after that were true diversity and Gini coefficients computed with the tcR R package. The overlap coefficient, calculated on TCRB nucleotide sequences, was used to quantify repertoire sharing. TCRdb carries this immuneACCESS record with in-frame sequences only. Its versions omit some clonotypes, under half of them owing to an unresolved V gene in the studies checked, with the rest unexplained. V and J calls and clone size are as listed in that table; D and trimming were resolved from the DNA. The sample table records some 350,000 clones; 8.5% to 10% of these occur just once. Of the sample, about 0.6% is held by the ten largest clones.

V gives up 5 bases and J gives up 4 bases, and the segment between their germline ends measures 12 bases. As encoded in the germline V gene (reference sequence), CDR1 is SEHNR while CDR2 is FQNEAQ. The CDR3, cysteine through phenylalanine, is 14 amino acids long. Only the CDR3 region is kept as DNA, spanning 42 bases read in frame from base 1. Each donor gave one peripheral blood draw, approximately 100 mL on average, collected into heparinised tubes. A BD FACSAria II was used to sort naive, central memory, regulatory and stem cell-like memory CD4+ T cells with a panel that included CD45RO, CCR7, CD25, CD127, CD95 and CD27. Purity was above 95% for every sorted population. Right away, PBMCs were isolated by Lymphoprep density gradient centrifugation and were stained directly, with no culture step. Samples were stained and sorted in pairs, with one healthy donor and one patient per experiment, so that batch effects were minimized.

This clone was seen ten or more times. Its antigen has not been determined. Base-call qualities are not available, and no considerably larger clone is one nucleotide away. Material for sequencing was central memory CD4+ T cells from blood. The clonotype was recovered from a man aged 25 to 40 with type 1 diabetes. This chain is built from TRBV7-9 and TRBJ2-1; the D call is tentative, TRBD1 or TRBD2, as each matches 5 bases. The nucleotides read TGTGCCAGCAGCACAAGAGGGGTGTACAATGAGCAGTTCTTC. It translates as CASSTRGVYNEQFF.